Following are 10 T cell receptor beta chains from one sample sequenced in a study of T cells in Graves' hyperthyroidism and ophthalmopathy. The TCR beta CDR3 regions underwent amplification using RNA transcripts as the source. A set of HTBI primers served as the primers for a first-round RT-PCR of the TCR CDR3. TCRdb reanalysed the multiplex PCR reads using MiXCR and keeps one entry per CDR3 protein. Of hundreds of thousands of distinct CDR3 sequences listed, around a sixth are singletons. The specimen was blood. Receptor source: a woman between 18 and 29 years old with Graves' hyperthyroidism.

This clonotype has more than one count but fewer than ten. This sequence joins TRBV6-1 and TRBJ2-5; D is unclear. The CDR3 runs to 16 residues. CDR1 and CDR2 from the germline V gene are MNHNS and SASEGT. The V end was cut by 5 bases, the J end by 7 bases, with 23 bases between. DNA for the CDR3: TGTGCCAGCAGTTCCGAACCCACGGGCCTACTGGGGACCCAGTACTTC. It yields the protein CASSSEPTGLLGTQYF.

The chain employs TRBV10-1 and TRBJ2-7, with a weak D call TRBD1 (5 bases). The germline gives CDR1 WNHNN, CDR2 SYGVQD (reference sequence). Between the trimmed V and J ends, which lost 0 bases and 3 bases, there was a span of 15 bases. CDR3 length: 16 amino acids. CDR3 nucleotides: TGCGCCAGCAGTGAGTCAGGGTCAGGGCTCAACTACGAGCAGTACTTC. Its translation is CASSESGSGLNYEQYF.

This clonotype was observed at least ten times. This chain uses TRBV5-5 with TRBJ1-5; D gene uncertain. Germline V gene data show CDR1 as SGHKS and CDR2 as YYEKEE (reference sequence). V gave up 0 bases and J gave up 0 bases, with 13 bases separating them. The CDR3 spans 17 residues. The CDR3 bases are TGTGCCAGCAGCTTGGAGCGGCAGGTTTTTAGCAATCAGCCCCAGCATTTT. The encoded protein is CASSLERQVFSNQPQHF.

The chain carries TRBV2 and TRBJ2-1; 10 bases line up with TRBD2. Germline-derived CDR1 and CDR2 are SNHLY and FYNNEI. This CDR3 has 15 amino acids. The J segment lost 0 bases and the V segment lost 6 bases, leaving 2 bases of the junction unmatched. The DNA of the CDR3 is TGTGCCAGCAGACTAGCGGGAAGCTCCTACAATGAGCAGTTCTTC. This codes for CASRLAGSSYNEQFF.

This clonotype has at least ten counts. V usage is TRBV7-9 and J usage is TRBJ2-1; 8 nucleotides agree with TRBD2. The CDR3 extends over 16 amino acids. Per the germline V gene, CDR1 is SEHNR and CDR2 is FQNEAQ (reference sequence). The junction had 7 bases not matched to a gene; V was cut back by 4 bases and J by 2 bases. Here the CDR3 DNA reads TGTGCCAGCAGCTCACCGGAGCGGGGGCCCTACAATGAGCAGTTCTTC. This translates into CASSSPERGPYNEQFF.

This clonotype was seen repeatedly, ten times or more. The rearrangement links TRBV5-1 to TRBJ2-7; unclear D gene. V was clipped by 4 bases and J by 3 bases, with 11 bases between them. CDR1 and CDR2 (germline): SGHRS, YFSETQ. The CDR3 has 13 amino acids. CDR3 DNA sequence: TGCGCCAGCAGCGAGCAGGACCTCTACGAGCAGTACTTC. Amino acids: CASSEQDLYEQYF. Based on the CDR3 plus reference TRBV5-1 and TRBJ2-7, the full variable domain is KAGVTQTPRYLIKTRGQQVTLSCSPISGHRSVSWYQQTPGQGLQFLFEYFSETQRNKGNFPGRFSGRQFSNSRSEMNVSTLELGDSALYLCASSEQDLYEQYFGPGTRLTVT.

Only a few counts were recorded for this clonotype. The chain joins TRBV30 to TRBJ2-7; 10 nucleotides agree with TRBD2. The V and J ends lost 3 bases and 3 bases, in that order; junction bases with no gene match: 8. The CDR3 runs 15 residues. From germline, CDR1 is GTSNPN and CDR2 SVGIG (reference sequence). In DNA, the CDR3 is TGTGCCTGGAGGACCTGGACTAGCGGACGCTACGAGCAGTACTTC. This encodes CAWRTWTSGRYEQYF. Using reference TRBV30 and TRBJ2-7 for the parts outside the CDR3, the full variable domain is SQTIHQWPATLVQPVGSPLSLECTVEGTSNPNLYWYRQAAGRGLQLLFYSVGIGQISSEVPQNLSASRPQDRQFILSSKKLLLSDSGFYLCAWRTWTSGRYEQYFGPGTRLTVT.

This rearrangement joins TRBV5-1 to TRBJ1-5, with D unresolved. CDR3 length: 15 amino acids. Between the trimmed V and J ends, which lost 2 bases and 8 bases, there was a span of 17 bases. Looked up from germline, CDR1 is SGHRS and CDR2 is YFSETQ. The CDR3 coding sequence is TGCGCCAGCAGCTTAAACTCACAGCCCGATAAGCCCCAGCATTTT. Its translation: CASSLNSQPDKPQHF.

At least ten counts were recorded for this clonotype. In DNA form, the CDR3 reads TGTGCCAGCAAGCCGACTTCCGGGACTAGCATCGGGACCCAGTACTTC. It encodes CASKPTSGTSIGTQYF. The V gene is TRBV2, the J gene TRBJ2-5, with TRBD2 matching 9 bases. This CDR3 is 16 amino acids long. Germline assignment: CDR1 SNHLY and CDR2 FYNNEI. The V and J ends lost 7 bases and 7 bases, in that order; junction bases with no gene match: 16.

This clonotype was counted at least ten times. V and J are TRBV6-1 and TRBJ1-2, with TRBD1 as a possible D gene (6 bases). V gave up 6 bases and J gave up 3 bases, with 14 bases separating them. The CDR3 runs to 14 residues. The germline V gene encodes CDR1 MNHNS and CDR2 SASEGT. CDR3 sequence: CASSPDRRHYGYTF. CDR3 sequence (DNA): TGTGCCAGCAGCCCAGACAGGAGGCACTATGGCTACACCTTC.